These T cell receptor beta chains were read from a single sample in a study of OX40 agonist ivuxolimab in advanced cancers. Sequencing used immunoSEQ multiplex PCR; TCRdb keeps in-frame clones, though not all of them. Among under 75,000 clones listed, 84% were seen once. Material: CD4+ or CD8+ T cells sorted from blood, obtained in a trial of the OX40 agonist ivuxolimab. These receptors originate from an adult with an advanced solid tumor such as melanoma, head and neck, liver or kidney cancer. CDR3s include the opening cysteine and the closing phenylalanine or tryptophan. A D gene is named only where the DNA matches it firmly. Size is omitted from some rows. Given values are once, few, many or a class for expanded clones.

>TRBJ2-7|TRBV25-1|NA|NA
TGTGCCAGTAGAAGAGGGTCCTACGAGCAGTACTTC
CASRRGSYEQYF
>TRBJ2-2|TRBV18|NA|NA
TGTGCCAGCTCCCTAGACAGTACGAACACCGGGGAGCTGTTTTTT
CASSLDSTNTGELFF
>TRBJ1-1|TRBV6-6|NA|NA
TGTGCCAGCCGCGTGGGGTATGTAGCTTTCTTT
CASRVGYVAFF
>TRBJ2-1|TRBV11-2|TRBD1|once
TGTGCCAGCGGTATCGGGACAGGGTACAATGAGCAGTTCTTC
CASGIGTGYNEQFF
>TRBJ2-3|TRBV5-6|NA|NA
TGTGCCAGCAGCTCAGAGGGGCGGGCCACAGATACGCAGTATTTT
CASSSEGRATDTQYF
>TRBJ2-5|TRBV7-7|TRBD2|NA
TGTGCCAGCAGCTTGGGAGGGGAGGGAGGAGAGACCCAGTACTTC
CASSLGGEGGETQYF
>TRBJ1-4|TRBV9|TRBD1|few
TGTGCCAGCAGCGGCCGGGACAGGGGAGGAAAACTGTTTTTT
CASSGRDRGGKLFF
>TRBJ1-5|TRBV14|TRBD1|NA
TGTGCCAGTGCAGGGGGCCCTAATCAGCCCCAGCATTTT
CASAGGPNQPQHF
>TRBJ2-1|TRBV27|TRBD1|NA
TGTGCCAGCAGTAACAGGGGGTTGCATGATGAGCAGTTCTTC
CASSNRGLHDEQFF
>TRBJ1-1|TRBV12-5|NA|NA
TGTGCTAGTGGTCCTGTCCCCGGGGATCTCACTGAAGCTTTCTTT
CASGPVPGDLTEAFF